A single sample is the source of the 25 T cell receptor beta chains below, sequenced in a study of blood T cell repertoires in COVID-19. Profiling relied on immunoSEQ multiplex PCR, and the TCRdb table lists in-frame clones only, not all of them. Seen here are 300,000 to 350,000 clones, about nine tenths observed once, and the top ten hold roughly a tenth. Material for sequencing was peripheral blood. The receptors here all came from a man aged 25-45 years with COVID-19, enrolled during active disease.

The chain recombines TRBV5-1 with TRBJ2-1, with TRBD2 matching 10 bases. This CDR3 comprises 16 residues. Trimming took 0 bases from V and 9 from J; bases not matched to a gene: 9. From germline, CDR1 is SGHRS and CDR2 YFSETQ. The CDR3 DNA reads as TGCGCCAGCAGCTTGGGCCTAGCGGGAGTGAGGAGTGAGCAGTTCTTC. Encoded protein: CASSLGLAGVRSEQFF. Together with reference TRBV5-1 and TRBJ2-1, the CDR3 gives the full variable domain: KAGVTQTPRYLIKTRGQQVTLSCSPISGHRSVSWYQQTPGQGLQFLFEYFSETQRNKGNFPGRFSGRQFSNSRSEMNVSTLELGDSALYLCASSLGLAGVRSEQFFGPGTRLTVL.

The genes are TRBV4-1 and TRBJ1-4; D is unresolved. Germline lookup yields CDR1 MGHRA and CDR2 YSYEKL. The CDR3 length is 16 residues. With 3 bases removed from V and 0 bases from J, the gap between germline ends came to 11 bases. The CDR3 DNA is TGCGCCAGCAGCCAGGCTTTAGGAGCAACTAATGAAAAACTGTTTTTT. This sequence encodes CASSQALGATNEKLFF.

The J gene is TRBJ1-1, the V gene TRBV7-2; possible D gene TRBD1, 6 bases. Looked up from germline, CDR1 is SGHTA and CDR2 is FQGNSA. Between the trimmed V and J ends, which lost 0 bases and 5 bases, there was a span of 13 bases. This CDR3 has 15 residues. The CDR3 sequence: CASSLARGTQTEAFF. CDR3 bases: TGTGCCAGCAGCTTAGCGAGGGGGACACAAACTGAAGCTTTCTTT. The full variable domain, in which reference TRBV7-2 and TRBJ1-1 provide the parts outside the CDR3, is GAGVSQSPSNKVTEKGKDVELRCDPISGHTALYWYRQSLGQGLEFLIYFQGNSAPDKSGLPSDRFSAERTGGSVSTLTIQRTQQEDSAVYLCASSLARGTQTEAFFGQGTRLTVV.

The count of this clone is one. The rearrangement uses TRBV27 and TRBJ2-1; 11 bases are a match to TRBD2. CDR1 and CDR2 from the germline V gene are MNHEY and SMNVEV (reference sequence). The V gene end was trimmed by 4 bases and the J gene end by 3 bases; junction bases not matched to a gene: 8. CDR3 length equals 17 residues. The CDR3 is CASSSPVAGGGYNEQFF. CDR3 in DNA: TGTGCCAGCAGTTCCCCAGTAGCGGGGGGGGGCTACAATGAGCAGTTCTTC.

For this clone: This sample includes further DNA sequences coding for the same CDR3. The J gene is TRBJ1-1, the V gene TRBV6-5; D might be TRBD1 (6 bases). The germline gives CDR1 MNHEY, CDR2 SVGAGI. Trimming cost V 2 bases and J 1 base, with 8 bases left between them. This CDR3 is built from 14 residues. CDR3 in amino acids: CASSYGGGNTEAFF. For the CDR3, the DNA is TGTGCCAGCAGTTACGGGGGCGGGAACACTGAAGCTTTCTTT.

This chain uses TRBV18 with TRBJ2-5; TRBD1 agrees at 7 bases. The germline V gene has CDR1 KGHSH and CDR2 LQKENI. The CDR3 totals 14 residues. V shed 1 base and J 4 bases; nucleotides not matched to a gene: 3. The CDR3 DNA is TGTGCCAGCTCACCACAGGGGGCGCGAGAGACCCAGTACTTC. As protein: CASSPQGARETQYF.

This clone was picked up many times. V gene TRBV6-1 combines with J gene TRBJ1-2, with D possibly being TRBD1 (6 bases). CDR3 length: 18 amino acids. Trimming removed 4 bases from V and 3 bases from J, with 24 bases in between. Looked up from germline, CDR1 is MNHNS and CDR2 is SASEGT. The CDR3 DNA reads TGTGCCAGCAGTGCCCTGGAGGTTGGGTCGGGGGGCGACTATGGCTACACCTTC. It codes for CASSALEVGSGGDYGYTF.

V is TRBV6-5 and J is TRBJ1-2; a weak D match, TRBD1 (6 bases). The CDR3 runs to 15 residues. The V and J ends lost 4 bases and 1 base respectively, with 13 bases between them. CDR1 and CDR2 from the germline V gene are MNHEY and SVGAGI. CDR3 sequence (DNA): TGTGCCAGCAGTTCGGGACATAGCGTTAACTATGGCTACACCTTC. Residues: CASSSGHSVNYGYTF.

The genes are TRBV19 and TRBJ2-1; the match to TRBD1 covers 9 bases. V lost 3 bases and J lost 2; bases outside the gene matches: 2. Germline values: CDR1 LNHDA, CDR2 SQIVND (reference sequence). The CDR3 contains 15 residues. The CDR3 region has the DNA TGTGCCAGTAGTATTGGACAGGGGACCTACAATGAGCAGTTCTTC. Translating gives CASSIGQGTYNEQFF. The full variable domain, completed using reference TRBV19 and TRBJ2-1, is DGGITQSPKYLFRKEGQNVTLSCEQNLNHDAMYWYRQDPGQGLRLIYYSQIVNDFQKGDIAEGYSVSREKKESFPLTVTSAQKNPTAFYLCASSIGQGTYNEQFFGPGTRLTVL.

This rearrangement joins TRBV7-2 to TRBJ2-1; TRBD1 might be the D (5 bases). This CDR3 contains 15 residues. Germline assignment: CDR1 SGHTA and CDR2 FQGNSA. V was pared by 3 bases and J by 4 bases, with 13 bases between. CDR3 in DNA: TGTGCCAGCAGCTTGGGCCAGGGAACATACAATGAGCAGTTCTTC. Translating gives CASSLGQGTYNEQFF.

As concerns this clone: Germline and junction disagree at one end, which may indicate a read error. The chain employs TRBV7-2 and TRBJ1-2; TRBD1 agrees at 8 bases. CDR1 SGHTA and CDR2 FQGNSA come from the germline V gene. This CDR3 comprises 14 residues. The CDR3: CASSIDRGGPLHGF. The CDR3 bases are TGTGCCAGCAGCATAGACAGGGGCGGCCCCTTACATGGCTTC.

The chain employs TRBV5-5 and TRBJ2-7; 7 bases are a match to TRBD2. The CDR3 consists of 14 residues. The germline V gene encodes CDR1 SGHKS and CDR2 YYEKEE (reference sequence). V was clipped by 4 bases and J by 4 bases; unmatched bases: 8. The CDR3 DNA reads TGTGCCAGCAGCCCTCGGGACTACCTTTACGAGCAGTACTTC. Protein sequence: CASSPRDYLYEQYF.

CDR3 region: CASSVAEREGLPYNEQFF. The CDR3 region has the DNA TGTGCCAGCAGCGTAGCAGAGCGGGAGGGCCTTCCCTACAATGAGCAGTTCTTC. The J gene is TRBJ2-1, the V gene TRBV9, with 10 positions matching TRBD2. CDR3 size: 18 residues. Trimming cost V 0 bases and J 2 bases; bases outside gene matches: 8. CDR1 SGDLS and CDR2 YYNGEE come from the germline V gene.

The rearrangement links TRBV6-5 to TRBJ2-7, with 9 nucleotides matching TRBD1. Germline CDR1 MNHEY, CDR2 SVGAGI. The CDR3 runs to 15 residues. The J segment lost 4 bases and the V segment lost 1 base, leaving 5 bases of the junction unmatched. The CDR3 loop is CASSYWTGENYEQYF. The CDR3 DNA is TGTGCCAGCAGTTACTGGACAGGGGAGAATTACGAGCAGTACTTC.

CDR3 nucleotides: TGTGCCAGCAGCTTGGGACAAAGGTACGAGCAGTACTTC. It encodes CASSLGQRYEQYF. This rearrangement joins TRBV7-3 to TRBJ2-7; D is possibly TRBD1 (6 bases). The ends were cut back, 3 bases at V and 4 bases at J, with 10 bases in the middle. The CDR3 consists of 13 residues. Germline lookup yields CDR1 SGHTA and CDR2 FQGTGA.

This clone was detected only once. The V and J genes are TRBV28 and TRBJ1-1, with D possibly being TRBD1 (6 bases). V lost 10 bases, J lost 7 bases, and 16 bases lay in between. CDR1 and CDR2 from the germline V gene are MDHEN and SYDVKM. The length of the CDR3 is 12 residues. The CDR3 reads CATEGGGLEAFF. The CDR3, as DNA: TGTGCCACCGAGGGCGGGGGCCTTGAAGCTTTCTTT.

The V gene is TRBV14, the J gene TRBJ1-2; 8 positions match TRBD1. The CDR3 extends over 15 amino acids. With 6 bases clipped from V and 3 bases from J, the junction kept 9 bases outside the gene matches. Germline-derived CDR1 and CDR2 are SGHDN and FVKESK. The CDR3 region has the DNA TGTGCCAGCAGTCGACAGGGGTCACGGGACTATGGCTACACCTTC. Translation: CASSRQGSRDYGYTF.

The chain couples TRBV7-9 to TRBJ1-1; possible D gene TRBD1, 5 bases. Per germline, CDR1 SEHNR and CDR2 FQNEAQ (reference sequence). The CDR3 extends over 16 amino acids. Trimming stripped 0 bases from V and 5 bases from J, with 16 bases between. The CDR3 here is CASSLARQGVETEAFF. The CDR3 bases are TGTGCCAGCAGCTTAGCGAGGCAGGGTGTTGAGACTGAAGCTTTCTTT. The variable domain in full, with the rest retrieved from reference TRBV7-9 and TRBJ1-1, is DTGVSQNPRHKITKRGQNVTFRCDPISEHNRLYWYRQTLGQGPEFLTYFQNEAQLEKSRLLSDRFSAERPKGSFSTLEIQRTEQGDSAMYLCASSLARQGVETEAFFGQGTRLTVV.

V is TRBV7-2 and J is TRBJ1-5; 7 positions agree with TRBD1. Germline V gives CDR1 SGHTA, CDR2 FQGNSA. V trimming: 5 bases; J trimming: 6 bases; junction bases outside the gene matches: 7. The CDR3 extends over 14 amino acids. CDR3 DNA: TGTGCCAGCAGCCTAGGACAGGTCGGTCAGCCCCAGCATTTT. Amino acids: CASSLGQVGQPQHF.

This sequence joins TRBV15 and TRBJ1-2; 10 bases fit TRBD1. CDR1 LNHNV and CDR2 YYDKDF come from the germline V gene (reference sequence). The V gene end was trimmed by 7 bases and the J gene end by 3 bases; junction bases not matched to a gene: 8. The CDR3 spans 15 residues. The CDR3 reads CATTPTGTGDYGYTF. The DNA of the CDR3 is TGTGCCACCACCCCAACCGGGACAGGGGACTATGGCTACACCTTC.

This chain uses TRBV2 with TRBJ2-3; 8 bases agree with TRBD1. The trim removed 4 bases at V and 2 bases at J, leaving 11 bases unmatched. Per the germline V gene, CDR1 is SNHLY and CDR2 is FYNNEI. This CDR3 contains 17 residues. Here the CDR3 DNA reads TGTGCCAGCAGTGGAAAGGAGGACAGGGATTACACAGATACGCAGTATTTT. The encoded protein is CASSGKEDRDYTDTQYF.

The chain has TRBV29-1 and TRBJ1-1; 7 nucleotides match TRBD1. This CDR3 spans 12 amino acids. Per germline, CDR1 SQVTM and CDR2 ANQGSEA. The J segment lost 4 bases and the V segment lost 7 bases, leaving 6 bases of the junction unmatched. CDR3 DNA: TGCAGCGGGAATCAGGGGGGCACTGAAGCTTTCTTT. Encoded protein: CSGNQGGTEAFF.

The CDR3 coding sequence is TGCGCCAGCAGCCAAGATCCGCAGGGGGAAACTGAAGCTTTCTTT. It translates to CASSQDPQGETEAFF. The chain employs TRBV4-3 and TRBJ1-1, with 7 bases that match TRBD1. This CDR3 has 15 amino acids. V was clipped by 0 bases and J by 5 bases; unmatched bases: 6. Germline loops: CDR1 LGHNA, CDR2 YSLEER.

This clone was recorded once. The J gene is TRBJ1-6, the V gene TRBV27; D gene uncertain. Germline loops: CDR1 MNHEY, CDR2 SMNVEV (reference sequence). Deletions cut 3 bases from V and 10 bases from J, with 10 bases between. The CDR3 totals 13 residues. The CDR3 loop is CASSFDIQSPLHF. CDR3 sequence (DNA): TGTGCCAGCAGTTTTGACATTCAGTCACCCCTCCACTTT.

This sequence joins TRBV27 and TRBJ1-1; no firm D call. Germline lookup yields CDR1 MNHEY and CDR2 SMNVEV (reference sequence). Trimming shortened V by 2 bases and J by 1 base, and 11 bases separated the two germline ends. The CDR3 contains 15 residues. The CDR3 reads CASSLDWAGNTEAFF. In DNA, the CDR3 is TGTGCCAGCAGTTTAGATTGGGCAGGGAACACTGAAGCTTTCTTT.